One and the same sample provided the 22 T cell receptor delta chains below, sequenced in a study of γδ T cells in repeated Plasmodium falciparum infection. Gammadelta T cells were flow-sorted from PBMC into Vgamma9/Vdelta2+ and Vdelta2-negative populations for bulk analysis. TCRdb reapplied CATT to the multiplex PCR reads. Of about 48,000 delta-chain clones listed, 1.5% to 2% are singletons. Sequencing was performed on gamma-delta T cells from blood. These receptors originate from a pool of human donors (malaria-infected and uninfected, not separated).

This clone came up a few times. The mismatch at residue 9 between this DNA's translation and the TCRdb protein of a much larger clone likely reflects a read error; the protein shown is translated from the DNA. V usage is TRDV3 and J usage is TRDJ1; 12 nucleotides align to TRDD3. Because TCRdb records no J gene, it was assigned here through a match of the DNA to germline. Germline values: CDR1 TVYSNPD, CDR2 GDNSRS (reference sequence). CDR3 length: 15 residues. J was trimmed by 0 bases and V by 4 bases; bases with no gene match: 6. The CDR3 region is CASWGIRTDTDKLIF. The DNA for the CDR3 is TGTGCCTCCTGGGGGATACGAACTGACACCGATAAACTCATCTTT.

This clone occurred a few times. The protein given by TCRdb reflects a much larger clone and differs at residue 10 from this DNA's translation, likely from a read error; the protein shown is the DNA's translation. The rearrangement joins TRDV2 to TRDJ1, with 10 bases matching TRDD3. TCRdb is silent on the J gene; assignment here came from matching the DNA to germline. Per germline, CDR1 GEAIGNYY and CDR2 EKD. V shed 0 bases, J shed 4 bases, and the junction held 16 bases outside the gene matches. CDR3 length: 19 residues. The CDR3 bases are TGTGCCTGTGACACCGTCCCGGGGGCTCCGGGGGATACGAACGATAAACTCATCTTT. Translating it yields CACDTVPGAPGDTNDKLIF.

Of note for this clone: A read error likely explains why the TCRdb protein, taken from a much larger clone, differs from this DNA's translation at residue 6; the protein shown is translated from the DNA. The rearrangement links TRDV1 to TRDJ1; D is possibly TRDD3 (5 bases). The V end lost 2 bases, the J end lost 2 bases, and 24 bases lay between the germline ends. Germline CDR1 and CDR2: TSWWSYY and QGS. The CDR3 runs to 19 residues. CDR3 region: CALGELNFYPGILTDKLIF. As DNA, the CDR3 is TGTGCTCTTGGGGAATTGAATTTCTACCCCGGGATTCTGACCGATAAACTCATCTTT.

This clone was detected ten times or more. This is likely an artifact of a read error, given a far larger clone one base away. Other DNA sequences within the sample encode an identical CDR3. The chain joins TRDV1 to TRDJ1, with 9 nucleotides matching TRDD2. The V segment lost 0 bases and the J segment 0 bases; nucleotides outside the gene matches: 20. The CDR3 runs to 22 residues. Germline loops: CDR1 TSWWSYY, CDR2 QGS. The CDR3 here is CALGELPSYMGGGHSYTDKLIF. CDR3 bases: TGTGCTCTTGGGGAACTACCTTCCTACATGGGTGGGGGTCACTCGTACACCGATAAACTCATCTTT.

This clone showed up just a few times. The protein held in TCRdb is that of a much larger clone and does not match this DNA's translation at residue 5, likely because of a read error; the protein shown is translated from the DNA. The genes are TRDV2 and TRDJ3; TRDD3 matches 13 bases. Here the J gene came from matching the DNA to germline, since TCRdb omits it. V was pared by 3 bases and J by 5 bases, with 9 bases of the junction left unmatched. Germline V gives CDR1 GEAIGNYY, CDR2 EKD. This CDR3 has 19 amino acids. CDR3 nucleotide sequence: TGTGCCTGTGACTCCCTACTGGGGGATACGCTGGGGGACACCCGACAGATGTTTTTC. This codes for CACDSLLGDTLGDTRQMFF.

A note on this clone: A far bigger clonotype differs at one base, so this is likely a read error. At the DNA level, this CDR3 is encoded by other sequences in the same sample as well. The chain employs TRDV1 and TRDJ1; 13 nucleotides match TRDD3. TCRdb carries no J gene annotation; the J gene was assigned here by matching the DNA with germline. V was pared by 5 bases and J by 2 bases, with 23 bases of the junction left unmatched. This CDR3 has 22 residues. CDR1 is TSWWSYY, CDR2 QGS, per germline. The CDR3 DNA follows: TGTGCTCTTGGGCTCCCATTAGGCCGAAGTACTGGGGGATACGGTACTACCGATAAACTCATCTTT. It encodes CALGLPLGRSTGGYGTTDKLIF.

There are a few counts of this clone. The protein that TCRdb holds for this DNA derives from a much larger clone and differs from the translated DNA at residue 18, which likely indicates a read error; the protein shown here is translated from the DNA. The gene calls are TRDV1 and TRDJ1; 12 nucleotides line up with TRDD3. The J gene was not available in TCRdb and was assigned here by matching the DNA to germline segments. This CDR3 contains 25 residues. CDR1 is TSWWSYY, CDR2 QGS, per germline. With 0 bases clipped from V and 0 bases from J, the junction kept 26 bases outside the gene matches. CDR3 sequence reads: CALGELFHTLRFPGGYAEYTDKLIF. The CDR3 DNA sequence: TGTGCTCTTGGGGAACTGTTTCACACTCTACGATTTCCTGGGGGATACGCGGAGTACACCGATAAACTCATCTTT.

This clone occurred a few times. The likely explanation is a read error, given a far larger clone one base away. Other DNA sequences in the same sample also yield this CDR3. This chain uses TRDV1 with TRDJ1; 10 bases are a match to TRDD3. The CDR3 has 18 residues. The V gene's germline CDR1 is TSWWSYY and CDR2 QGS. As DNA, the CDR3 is TGTGCTCTTGGGACCCACCTGGGGGATAAGTATAACACTGATAAACTCATCTTT. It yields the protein CALGTHLGDKYNTDKLIF.

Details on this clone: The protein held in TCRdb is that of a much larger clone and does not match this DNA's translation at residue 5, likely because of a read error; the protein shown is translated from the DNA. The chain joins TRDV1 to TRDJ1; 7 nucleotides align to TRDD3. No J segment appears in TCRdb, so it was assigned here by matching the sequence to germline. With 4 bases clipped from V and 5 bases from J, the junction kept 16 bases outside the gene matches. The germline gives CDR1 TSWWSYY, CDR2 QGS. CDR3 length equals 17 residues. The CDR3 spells CALGGPPYGGIPDKLIF. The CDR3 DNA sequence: TGTGCTCTTGGGGGACCGCCCTACGGGGGGATCCCAGATAAACTCATCTTT.

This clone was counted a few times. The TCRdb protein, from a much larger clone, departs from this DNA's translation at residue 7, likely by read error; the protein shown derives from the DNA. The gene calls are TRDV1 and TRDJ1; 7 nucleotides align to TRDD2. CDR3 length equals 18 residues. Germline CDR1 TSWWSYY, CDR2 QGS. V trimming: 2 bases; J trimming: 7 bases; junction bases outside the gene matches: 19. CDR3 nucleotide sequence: TGTGCTCTTGGGGAAGCCTCCTTCCTCGACGGGAGAGGGGGTAAACTCATCTTT. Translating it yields CALGEASFLDGRGGKLIF.

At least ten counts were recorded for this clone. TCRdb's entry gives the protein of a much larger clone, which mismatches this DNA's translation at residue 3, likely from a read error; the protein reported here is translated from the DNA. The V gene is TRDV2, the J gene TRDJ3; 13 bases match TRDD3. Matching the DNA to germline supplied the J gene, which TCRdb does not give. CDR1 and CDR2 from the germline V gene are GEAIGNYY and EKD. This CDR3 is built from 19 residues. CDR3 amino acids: CARDTLLGDTLGDTRQMFF. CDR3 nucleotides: TGTGCCCGTGACACCCTACTGGGGGATACGCTGGGGGACACCCGACAGATGTTTTTC.

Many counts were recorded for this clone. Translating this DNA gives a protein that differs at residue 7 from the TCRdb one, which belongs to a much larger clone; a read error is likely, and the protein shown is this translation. The CDR3 protein is CAANKPLPSSTGQGYTDKLIF. As DNA, the CDR3 is TGTGCCGCTAATAAACCTCTCCCTTCATCTACCGGCCAGGGGTACACCGATAAACTCATCTTT. The J gene is TRDJ1, the V gene TRDV3, with D possibly TRDD2 on 5 matching bases. Germline CDR1 TVYSNPD, CDR2 GDNSRS (reference sequence). CDR3 length: 21 residues. The germline V and J ends were trimmed by 5 bases and 0 bases, with 37 bases remaining between them.

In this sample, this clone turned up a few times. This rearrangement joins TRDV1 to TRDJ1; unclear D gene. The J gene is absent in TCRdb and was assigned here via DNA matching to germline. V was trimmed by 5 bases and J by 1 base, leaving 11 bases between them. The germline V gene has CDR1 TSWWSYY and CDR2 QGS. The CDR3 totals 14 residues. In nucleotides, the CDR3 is TGTGCTCTTGGGCTGGATGGGTGCACCGATAAACTCATCTTT. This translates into CALGLDGCTDKLIF.

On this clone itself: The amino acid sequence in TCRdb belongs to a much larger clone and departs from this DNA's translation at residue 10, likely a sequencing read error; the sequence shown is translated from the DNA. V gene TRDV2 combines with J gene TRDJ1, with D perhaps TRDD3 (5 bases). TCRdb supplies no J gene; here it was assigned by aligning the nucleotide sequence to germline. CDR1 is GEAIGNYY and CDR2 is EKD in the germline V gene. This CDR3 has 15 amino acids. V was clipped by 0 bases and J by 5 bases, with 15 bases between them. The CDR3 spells CACDTLWDHGDKLIF. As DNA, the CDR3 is TGTGCCTGTGACACCCTCTGGGACCACGGGGATAAACTCATCTTT.

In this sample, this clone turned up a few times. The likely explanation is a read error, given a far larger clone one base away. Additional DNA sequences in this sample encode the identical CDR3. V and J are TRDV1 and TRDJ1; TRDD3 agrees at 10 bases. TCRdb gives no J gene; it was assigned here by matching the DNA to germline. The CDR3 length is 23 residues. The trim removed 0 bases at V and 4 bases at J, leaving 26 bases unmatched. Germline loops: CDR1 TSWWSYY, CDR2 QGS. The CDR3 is CALGELEYWGIYKGPPGGDKLIF. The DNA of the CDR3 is TGTGCTCTTGGGGAACTCGAGTACTGGGGGATCTATAAGGGTCCTCCTGGCGGCGATAAACTCATCTTT.

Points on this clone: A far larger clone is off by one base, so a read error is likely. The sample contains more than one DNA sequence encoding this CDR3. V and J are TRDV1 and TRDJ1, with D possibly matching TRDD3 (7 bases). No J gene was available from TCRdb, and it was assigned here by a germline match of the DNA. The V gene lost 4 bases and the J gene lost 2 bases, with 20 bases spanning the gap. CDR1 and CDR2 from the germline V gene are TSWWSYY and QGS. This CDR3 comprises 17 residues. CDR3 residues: CALGVLRGILYTDKLIF. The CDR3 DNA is TGTGCTCTTGGGGTCCTACGTGGGATACTTTATACCGATAAACTCATCTTT.

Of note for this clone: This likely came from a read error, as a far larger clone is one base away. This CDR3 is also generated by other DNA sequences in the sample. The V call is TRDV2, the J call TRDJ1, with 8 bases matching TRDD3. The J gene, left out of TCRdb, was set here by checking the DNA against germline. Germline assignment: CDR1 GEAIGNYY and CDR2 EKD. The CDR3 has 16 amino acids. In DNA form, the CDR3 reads TGCGCCTGTGACGTACTGGGGGCTCCGTACACCGATAAACTCATCTTT. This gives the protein CACDVLGAPYTDKLIF.

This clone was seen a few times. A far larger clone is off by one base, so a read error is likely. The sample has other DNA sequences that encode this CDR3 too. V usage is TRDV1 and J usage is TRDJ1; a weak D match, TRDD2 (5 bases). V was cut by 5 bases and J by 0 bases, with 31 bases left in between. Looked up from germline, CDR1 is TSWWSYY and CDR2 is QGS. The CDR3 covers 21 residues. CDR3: CALGPPLLRLSPVAHTDKLIF. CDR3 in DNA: TGTGCTCTTGGGCCCCCGCTCCTTCGTCTATCCCCAGTGGCCCACACCGATAAACTCATCTTT.

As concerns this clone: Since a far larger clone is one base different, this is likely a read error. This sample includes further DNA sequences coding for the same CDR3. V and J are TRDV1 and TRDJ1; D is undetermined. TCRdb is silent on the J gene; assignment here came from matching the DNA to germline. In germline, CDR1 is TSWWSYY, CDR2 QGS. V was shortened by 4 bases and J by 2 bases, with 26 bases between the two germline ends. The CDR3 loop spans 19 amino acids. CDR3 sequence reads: CALGGPQGVPRLGTDKLIF. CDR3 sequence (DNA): TGTGCTCTTGGGGGGCCACAAGGGGTGCCCCGTCTTGGAACCGATAAACTCATCTTT.

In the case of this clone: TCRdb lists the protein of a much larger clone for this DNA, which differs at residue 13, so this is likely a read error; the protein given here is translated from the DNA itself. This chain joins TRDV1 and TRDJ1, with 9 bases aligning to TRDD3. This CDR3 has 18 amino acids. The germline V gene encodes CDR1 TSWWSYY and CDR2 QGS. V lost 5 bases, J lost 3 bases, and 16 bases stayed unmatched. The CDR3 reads CALGFRPGGCYYADKLIF. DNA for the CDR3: TGTGCTCTTGGGTTTAGGCCTGGGGGATGTTACTACGCCGATAAACTCATCTTT.

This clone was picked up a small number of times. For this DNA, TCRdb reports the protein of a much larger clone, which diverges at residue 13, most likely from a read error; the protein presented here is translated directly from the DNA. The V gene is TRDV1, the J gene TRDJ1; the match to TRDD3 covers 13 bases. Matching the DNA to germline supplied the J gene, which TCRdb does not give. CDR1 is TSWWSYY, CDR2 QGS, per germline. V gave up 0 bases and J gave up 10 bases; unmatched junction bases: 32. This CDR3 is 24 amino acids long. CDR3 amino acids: CALGELVPSYKLTSTGGYALTLIF. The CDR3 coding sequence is TGTGCTCTTGGGGAACTAGTCCCTAGCTATAAGCTAACATCGACTGGGGGATACGCTTTAACACTCATCTTT.

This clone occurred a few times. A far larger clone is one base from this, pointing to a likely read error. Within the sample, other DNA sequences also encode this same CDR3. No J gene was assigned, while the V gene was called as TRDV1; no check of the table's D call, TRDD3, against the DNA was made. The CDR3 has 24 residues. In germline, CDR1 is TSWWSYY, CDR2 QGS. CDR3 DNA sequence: TGTGCTCTTGGGGCCCGCCTTCCTACCAATAAACTGGGGGATACAGAGGTCAGATCCGATAACCTCATCTTT. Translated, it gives CALGARLPTNKLGDTEVRSDNLIF.